This T cell receptor beta chain was identified during a study of blood T cell repertoires in COVID-19. The wider study: The study drew acute and convalescent COVID-19 samples from the United States, Italy and Spain. The analysed material was cDNA or gDNA that came from T cells, B-cell-depleted T cells, or PBMCs.

In the original processing: Cell counts per sample came from amplifying reference gene primers. Produced via immunoSEQ multiplex PCR; TCRdb's table is partial and in-frame only. V and J calls and clone size are those listed in that table; D and trimming were worked out from the DNA. This sample has 150,000 to 200,000 clones, with 70% to 90% found just once. The sequencing sample was made of peripheral blood. This clonotype was obtained from a woman between 55 and 75 years old with COVID-19, enrolled during active disease.

CDR3 protein: CASSSLDSIVFYEQYF. CDR3 nucleotides: TGTGCCAGCAGCTCTCTGGACAGTATTGTGTTCTACGAGCAGTACTTC. This chain uses TRBV5-6 with TRBJ2-7; possible D gene TRBD1, 6 bases. This CDR3 is 16 amino acids long. From germline, CDR1 is SGHDT and CDR2 YYEEEE. Deletions cut 3 bases from V and 3 bases from J, with 19 bases between.